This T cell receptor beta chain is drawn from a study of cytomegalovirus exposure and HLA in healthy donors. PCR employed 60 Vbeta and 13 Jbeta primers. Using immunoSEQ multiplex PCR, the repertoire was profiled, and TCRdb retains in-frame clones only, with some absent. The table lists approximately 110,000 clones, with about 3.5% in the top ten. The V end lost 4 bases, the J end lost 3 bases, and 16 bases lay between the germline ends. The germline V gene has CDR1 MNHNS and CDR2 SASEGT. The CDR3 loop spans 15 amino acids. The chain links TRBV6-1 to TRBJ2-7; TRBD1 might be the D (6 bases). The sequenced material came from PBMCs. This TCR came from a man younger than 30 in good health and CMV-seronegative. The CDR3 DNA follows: TGTGCCAGCAGTGTATATGTGGGACAACTCTACGAGCAGTACTTC. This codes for CASSVYVGQLYEQYF.